The 25 T cell receptor beta chains below come from one sample, sequenced in a study of blood T cell repertoires in COVID-19 (TCRdb year 2020). Libraries were made using the immunoSEQ multiplex PCR assay. Not all clones reach the TCRdb copy of this immuneACCESS table, which keeps in-frame sequences only. Checked studies attribute under half of the gap to unresolved V genes and leave the rest unexplained. Present in this sample are 300,000 to 350,000 clones, around 87% of which were seen just once. 3.5% to 4.5% of the sample rests with the top ten. The material sequenced was PBMCs or T cells enriched from blood (not recorded which). These receptors came from a young woman with acute COVID-19.

The chain recombines TRBV13 with TRBJ1-1; D remains ambiguous. This CDR3 has 13 residues. Germline CDR1 and CDR2: PRHDT and FYEKMQ (reference sequence). Trimming left V 0 bases short and J 4 bases short, with 6 bases between. CDR3 nucleotides: TGTGCCAGCAGCTTAGGGACAACCACTGAAGCTTTCTTT. It codes for CASSLGTTTEAFF.

This chain uses TRBV10-3 with TRBJ2-1, with 9 bases lining up with TRBD2. Unmatched junction bases numbered 11, after V lost 1 base and J lost 7 bases. CDR3 size: 17 residues. From germline, CDR1 is ENHRY and CDR2 SYGVKD. CDR3 sequence (DNA): TGTGCCATCAGTGAGTTGGAGGCGGGAGGGTTTCTTAATGAGCAGTTCTTC. Its translation: CAISELEAGGFLNEQFF.

This clone was picked up one time. This chain joins TRBV11-2 and TRBJ2-4; D is possibly TRBD2 (5 bases). Deletions cut 5 bases from V and 2 bases from J, with 10 bases between. This CDR3 region has 14 residues. Germline V gene data show CDR1 as SGHAT and CDR2 as FQNNGV. The CDR3 is CASSPDLPKNIQYF. CDR3 coding DNA: TGTGCCAGCAGCCCGGACTTACCCAAAAACATTCAGTACTTC.

The count of this clone is one. The rearrangement uses TRBV9 and TRBJ2-5; 9 bases are a match to TRBD2. The CDR3 runs to 14 residues. The trim removed 2 bases at V and 4 bases at J, leaving 3 bases unmatched. Germline CDR1 reads SGDLS; CDR2 reads YYNGEE. CDR3 coding DNA: TGTGCCAGCAGCGTTAGCGGGAGAGTAGAGACCCAGTACTTC. It is translated as CASSVSGRVETQYF.

The gene calls are TRBV29-1 and TRBJ1-1; possible D gene TRBD1, 6 bases. The length of the CDR3 is 13 residues. V lost 5 bases, J lost 6 bases, and 16 bases lay in between. Per germline, CDR1 SQVTM and CDR2 ANQGSEA. The CDR3 DNA is TGCAGCGTTACTAGGGGGGGAAACGCTGAAGCTTTCTTT. Translated, it gives CSVTRGGNAEAFF.

This clone is a singleton in its sample. The chain combines TRBV3-1 (or the pseudogene TRBV3-2) with TRBJ2-1; no firm D call. In germline, CDR1 is LGHDT, CDR2 YNNKEL (reference sequence). The CDR3 totals 14 residues. V lost 4 bases and J 9 bases, leaving 16 bases between the germline ends. CDR3 sequence (DNA): TGTGCCAGCAGCCCAGCATTTGACGCAGGTGAGCAGTTCTTC. Protein: CASSPAFDAGEQFF.

This chain joins TRBV10-3 and TRBJ2-3; TRBD2 is a possible D gene (6 bases). The CDR3 consists of 13 residues. Trimming cost V 6 bases and J 2 bases, with 9 bases left between them. Germline loops: CDR1 ENHRY, CDR2 SYGVKD. The CDR3 is CAIRGGATDTQYF. The CDR3, as DNA: TGTGCCATCAGGGGCGGGGCCACAGATACGCAGTATTTT.

This chain uses TRBV19 with TRBJ2-3; weak D call: TRBD2 (5 bases). This CDR3 is 15 amino acids long. Germline assignment: CDR1 LNHDA and CDR2 SQIVND (reference sequence). Trimming stripped 5 bases from V and 1 base from J, with 13 bases between. The DNA for the CDR3 is TGTGCCAGTAGTCCGTTCGGGGAAGGCACAGATACGCAGTATTTT. This sequence encodes CASSPFGEGTDTQYF.

The table lists this clone with a few counts. The chain couples TRBV3-1 (or the pseudogene TRBV3-2) to TRBJ2-7, with 10 bases that match TRBD2. CDR1 and CDR2 (germline): LGHDT, YNNKEL (reference sequence). The CDR3 runs to 14 residues. The V and J ends lost 2 bases and 3 bases, in that order; junction bases with no gene match: 1. CDR3 in DNA: TGTGCCAGCAGCCAACTAGCGGGAGTCTACGAGCAGTACTTC. It translates to CASSQLAGVYEQYF.

This clone was recorded only once. V gene TRBV28 combines with J gene TRBJ1-5; 9 bases agree with TRBD1. Trimming cost V 7 bases and J 6 bases; bases outside gene matches: 7. Germline CDR1 is MDHEN and CDR2 is SYDVKM. CDR3 length equals 14 residues. DNA of the CDR3: TGTGCCAGCACCTTGACGGACAGGGGTCAGCCCCAGCATTTT. Its protein product is CASTLTDRGQPQHF.

The CDR3 here is CASSLASWGLAEDEQFF. CDR3 nucleotide sequence: TGCGCCAGCAGCTTGGCCAGCTGGGGACTAGCGGAGGATGAGCAGTTCTTC. V and J are TRBV5-1 and TRBJ2-1; 11 nucleotides match TRBD2. V lost 0 bases to trimming and J lost 8 bases; unmatched junction nucleotides: 10. The length of the CDR3 is 17 residues. Germline V gene sequence: CDR1 SGHRS, CDR2 YFSETQ.

The V and J genes are TRBV5-4 and TRBJ2-1; 14 nucleotides match TRBD2. CDR1 is SGHNT and CDR2 is YYREEE in the germline V gene (reference sequence). The V gene end was trimmed by 0 bases and the J gene end by 7 bases; junction bases not matched to a gene: 3. The CDR3 length is 16 residues. For the CDR3, the DNA is TGTGCCAGCAGCTTGGTGGGACTAGCGGGAGTTAATGAGCAGTTCTTC. Amino acids: CASSLVGLAGVNEQFF.

The genes are TRBV14 and TRBJ2-7; weak D call: TRBD2 (6 bases). Germline values: CDR1 SGHDN, CDR2 FVKESK. V lost 0 bases, J lost 3 bases, and 12 bases lay in between. The CDR3 is 15 amino acids. CDR3 sequence: CASSQEGRGDYEQYF. The CDR3, as DNA: TGTGCCAGCAGCCAAGAAGGCCGCGGGGACTACGAGCAGTACTTC.

This clone was counted a single time. V usage is TRBV2 and J usage is TRBJ2-7, with D tentatively TRBD2 (5 bases). Germline CDR1 and CDR2: SNHLY and FYNNEI. This CDR3 comprises 13 residues. V lost 7 bases to trimming and J lost 1 base, with 11 bases between them. The DNA for the CDR3 is TGTGCCAGCATGGGGAGACTGTCCTACGAGCAGTACTTC. This sequence encodes CASMGRLSYEQYF.

CDR3 amino acids: CASSSESHTIYF. CDR3 DNA: TGTGCCAGCAGTTCTGAGAGTCACACCATATATTTT. This chain links TRBV12-3 or TRBV12-4 with TRBJ1-3, with D unresolved. V shed 4 bases and J shed 8 bases, with 9 bases lying between them. This CDR3 contains 12 residues.

This chain joins TRBV18 and TRBJ1-2; 7 bases agree with TRBD1. After removal of 3 bases from V and 0 bases from J, the junction contained 7 bases not matched to a gene. The CDR3 sequence is 16 residues long. Germline lookup yields CDR1 KGHSH and CDR2 LQKENI. The DNA of the CDR3 is TGTGCCAGCTCACCTTTCGGGACAGAAACTAACTATGGCTACACCTTC. Its protein product is CASSPFGTETNYGYTF.

Points on this clone: The sample holds other DNA sequences that translate to the same CDR3. The V call is TRBV19, the J call TRBJ1-1; D ambiguous. Trimming took off 3 bases at V and 2 bases at J, with 7 bases between the two ends. Per the germline V gene, CDR1 is LNHDA and CDR2 is SQIVND (reference sequence). This CDR3 is built from 13 residues. This chain's CDR3 is CASSIGSNTEAFF. CDR3 bases: TGTGCCAGTAGTATCGGGAGCAACACTGAAGCTTTCTTT.

This chain uses TRBV14 with TRBJ1-2; D perhaps matches TRBD1 (5 bases). The germline V gene encodes CDR1 SGHDN and CDR2 FVKESK. The CDR3 runs 16 residues. Deletions cut 0 bases from V and 7 bases from J, with 18 bases between. The CDR3 spells CASSQDHGRVRVGYTF. The DNA of the CDR3 is TGTGCCAGCAGCCAAGATCATGGCAGGGTCCGAGTTGGCTACACCTTC.

A few counts support this clone. This chain uses TRBV6-5 with TRBJ1-1, with D hard to call. V was shortened by 7 bases and J by 5 bases, with 5 bases between the two germline ends. The CDR3 is made up of 10 amino acids. CDR1 MNHEY and CDR2 SVGAGI come from the germline V gene. The CDR3 DNA reads as TGTGCCAGCACCCGGACTGAAGCTTTCTTT. This encodes CASTRTEAFF.

This chain links TRBV3-1 (or the pseudogene TRBV3-2) with TRBJ2-7, with a possible D match to TRBD2 (6 bases). CDR1 LGHDT and CDR2 YNNKEL come from the germline V gene (reference sequence). Trimming stripped 0 bases from V and 11 bases from J, with 14 bases between. This CDR3 has 13 residues. The CDR3 nucleotides are TGTGCCAGCAGCCAAGAACCGAGGAGGGGCGAGTACTTC. As protein: CASSQEPRRGEYF.

The chain combines TRBV28 with TRBJ1-1; perhaps TRBD1 as D (6 bases). Germline loops: CDR1 MDHEN, CDR2 SYDVKM. V lost 5 bases to trimming and J lost 10 bases, with 14 bases between them. The CDR3 sequence is 12 residues long. CDR3 protein: CASSETGRGAFF. The CDR3 region has the DNA TGTGCCAGCAGTGAAACAGGGAGAGGAGCTTTCTTT.

The rearrangement joins TRBV24-1 to TRBJ2-3; weak D call: TRBD2 (5 bases). The CDR3 is made up of 14 amino acids. CDR1 and CDR2 from the germline V gene are KGHDR and SFDVKD. With 4 bases removed from V and 3 bases from J, the gap between germline ends came to 10 bases. This CDR3 is CATSDAGVTDTQYF. The DNA of the CDR3 is TGTGCCACCAGTGACGCCGGGGTTACAGATACGCAGTATTTT.

This clone turned up a few times. The chain joins TRBV6-5 to TRBJ1-5, with TRBD1 matching over 7 bases. J lost 9 bases, V lost 5 bases, and 13 bases had no gene match. Germline V gene sequence: CDR1 MNHEY, CDR2 SVGAGI. The CDR3 has 15 residues. The CDR3, as DNA: TGTGCCAGCAGTACCGACAGGGACGCTCTTTGGCCCCAGCATTTT. Its protein product is CASSTDRDALWPQHF.

Concerning this clone itself: Germline is not matched at one junction end, which may reflect a read error. V usage is TRBV11-2 and J usage is TRBJ1-1; D gene unclear. The CDR3 spans 14 residues. Per the germline V gene, CDR1 is SGHAT and CDR2 is FQNNGV. The DNA for the CDR3 is TGTGCCAGCAGCTTAGTACAGACGAACGCTGAAGCTTTCTTT. This translates into CASSLVQTNAEAFF.

The rearrangement uses TRBV24-1 and TRBJ1-5; D is unresolved. The CDR3 spans 14 residues. Germline assignment: CDR1 KGHDR and CDR2 SFDVKD. V was shortened by 0 bases and J by 7 bases, with 9 bases between the two germline ends. In DNA, the CDR3 is TGTGCCACCAGTGATTTGTATACGGGGCAGCCCCAGCATTTT. Amino acids: CATSDLYTGQPQHF.